Listed below are T cell receptor beta chains from one sample, sequenced in a study of shared clonotypes between healthy human individuals. The table came from immunoSEQ multiplex PCR; TCRdb's copy has only in-frame clones and leaves some out. The table lists about 680,000 clones, 92% of them singletons. Sequencing was performed on naive CD8+ T cells sorted from blood. These receptors originate from a man aged 30-40 years in good health. The CDR3 runs from the conserved cysteine through the conserved F or W. A D gene is named only where the DNA matches it firmly. Only some rows state a clone size, as once, few, many or a class for expanded clones.

CDR3aa	CDR3nt	v_gene	d_gene	j_gene	abundance
CASSKSEREKGGTGELFF	TGTGCCAGCAGCAAATCGGAGCGGGAGAAGGGTGGCACCGGGGAGCTGTTTTTT	TRBV21-1	.	TRBJ2-2	.
CASSSSGPLQYF	TGTGCCAGCAGCTCGTCCGGACCTTTACAGTACTTC	TRBV7-8	.	TRBJ2-7	.
CASSVMTGNEKLFF	TGTGCCAGCAGCGTTATGACAGGCAATGAAAAACTGTTTTTT	TRBV5-8	.	TRBJ1-4	.
CASSVVKVHNEKLFF	TGTGCCAGCAGTGTGGTCAAGGTGCATAATGAAAAACTGTTTTTT	TRBV21-1	.	TRBJ1-4	.
CASSFRFPGGFTDTQYF	TGTGCCAGCAGCTTCCGGTTTCCTGGGGGATTCACAGATACGCAGTATTTT	TRBV11-2	.	TRBJ2-3	.
CASSLEPGLPDQPQHF	TGTGCCAGCAGCCTAGAACCGGGACTTCCTGATCAGCCCCAGCATTTT	TRBV5-4	.	TRBJ1-5	.
CASSWGRLEGYTF	TGTGCCAGCAGTTGGGGACGACTGGAGGGCTACACCTTC	TRBV27	.	TRBJ1-2	.
CASSFDRDSGNTIYF	TGTGCCAGCAGCTTTGACAGGGATTCTGGAAACACCATATATTTT	TRBV7-9	TRBD1	TRBJ1-3	.
CASSSSTGHSYEQYF	TGTGCCAGCAGCTCATCTACAGGTCATTCCTACGAGCAGTACTTC	TRBV7-6	.	TRBJ2-7	.
CASSLALWTDGSYGYTF	TGTGCCAGCAGCTTGGCTCTTTGGACAGATGGCTCCTATGGCTACACCTTC	TRBV5-5	.	TRBJ1-2	.
CASSFKRLTGELFF	TGTGCCAGCAGTTTTAAGCGTTTAACCGGGGAGCTGTTTTTT	TRBV27	.	TRBJ2-2	.
CASSLDTAGYNEQFF	TGTGCCAGCAGTCTTGATACCGCCGGCTACAATGAGCAGTTCTTC	TRBV27	.	TRBJ2-1	.
CASSQTNQPQHF	TGTGCCAGCAGTCAAACCAATCAGCCCCAGCATTTT	TRBV13	.	TRBJ1-5	few
CASNQQSSGNTIYF	TGCGCCAGCAACCAACAGAGCTCTGGAAACACCATATATTTT	TRBV23-1	.	TRBJ1-3	.